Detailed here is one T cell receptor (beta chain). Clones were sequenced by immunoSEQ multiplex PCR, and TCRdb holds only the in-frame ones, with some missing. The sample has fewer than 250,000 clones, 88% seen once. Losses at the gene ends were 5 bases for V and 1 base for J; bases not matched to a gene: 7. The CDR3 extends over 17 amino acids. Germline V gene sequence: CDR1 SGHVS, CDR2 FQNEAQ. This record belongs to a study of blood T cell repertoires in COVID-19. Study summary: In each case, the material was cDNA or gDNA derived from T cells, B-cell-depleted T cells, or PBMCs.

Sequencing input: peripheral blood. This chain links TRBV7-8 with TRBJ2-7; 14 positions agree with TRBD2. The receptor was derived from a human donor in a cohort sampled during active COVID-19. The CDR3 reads CASSTGLAGDRSYEQYF. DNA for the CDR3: TGTGCCAGCAGCACGGGACTAGCGGGAGATCGGTCCTACGAGCAGTACTTC. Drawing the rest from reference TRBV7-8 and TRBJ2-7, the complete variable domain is GAGVSQSPRYKVAKRGQDVALRCDPISGHVSLFWYQQALGQGPEFLTYFQNEAQLDKSGLPSDRFFAERPEGSVSTLKIQRTQQEDSAVYLCASSTGLAGDRSYEQYFGPGTRLTVT.